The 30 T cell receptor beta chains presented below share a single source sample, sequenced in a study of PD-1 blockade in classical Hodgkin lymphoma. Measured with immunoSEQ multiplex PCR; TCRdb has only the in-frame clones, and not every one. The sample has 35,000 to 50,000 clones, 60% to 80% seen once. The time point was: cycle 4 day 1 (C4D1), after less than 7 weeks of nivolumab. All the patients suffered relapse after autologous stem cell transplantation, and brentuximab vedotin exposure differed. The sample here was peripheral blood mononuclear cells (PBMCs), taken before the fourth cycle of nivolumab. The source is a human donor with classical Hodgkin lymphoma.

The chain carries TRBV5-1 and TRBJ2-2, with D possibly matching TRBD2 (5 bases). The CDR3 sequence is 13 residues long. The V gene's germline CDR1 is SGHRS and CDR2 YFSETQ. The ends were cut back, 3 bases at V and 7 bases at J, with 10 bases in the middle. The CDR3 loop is CASSSDGGGELFF. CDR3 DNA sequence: TGCGCCAGCAGCTCTGATGGAGGCGGGGAGCTGTTTTTT.

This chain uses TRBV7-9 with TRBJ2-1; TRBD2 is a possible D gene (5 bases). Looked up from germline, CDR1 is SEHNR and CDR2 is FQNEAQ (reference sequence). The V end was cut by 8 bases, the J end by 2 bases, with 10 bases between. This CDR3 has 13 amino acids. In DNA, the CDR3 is TGTGCCAGCTCCTCGGGAACCTACAATGAGCAGTTCTTC. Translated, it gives CASSSGTYNEQFF.

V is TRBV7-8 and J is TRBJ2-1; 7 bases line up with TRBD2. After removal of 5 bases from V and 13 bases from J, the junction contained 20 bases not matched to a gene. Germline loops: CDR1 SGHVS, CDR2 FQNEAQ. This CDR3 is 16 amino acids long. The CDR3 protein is CASSDPGARLGGKQFF. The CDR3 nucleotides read TGTGCCAGCAGCGACCCGGGTGCCCGATTGGGGGGGAAACAGTTCTTC.

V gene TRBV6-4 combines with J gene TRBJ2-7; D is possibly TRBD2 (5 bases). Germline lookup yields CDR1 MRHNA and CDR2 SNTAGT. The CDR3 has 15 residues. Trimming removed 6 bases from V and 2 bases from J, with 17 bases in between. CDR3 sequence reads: CASRRSTRPTYEQYF. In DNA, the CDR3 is TGTGCCAGCAGGCGAAGTACTAGGCCTACCTACGAGCAGTACTTC.

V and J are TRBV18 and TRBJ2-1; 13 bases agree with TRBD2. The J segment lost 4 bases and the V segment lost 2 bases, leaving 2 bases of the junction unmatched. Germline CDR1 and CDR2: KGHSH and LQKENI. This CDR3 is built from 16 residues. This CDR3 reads CASSPGTSGEYNEQFF. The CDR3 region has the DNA TGTGCCAGCTCACCAGGGACTAGCGGGGAATACAATGAGCAGTTCTTC.

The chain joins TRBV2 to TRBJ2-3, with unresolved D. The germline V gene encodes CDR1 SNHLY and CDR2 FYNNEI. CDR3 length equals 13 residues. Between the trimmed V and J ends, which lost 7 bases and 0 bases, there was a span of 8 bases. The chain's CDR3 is CASMGGSTDTQYF. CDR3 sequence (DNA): TGTGCCAGCATGGGCGGCAGCACAGATACGCAGTATTTT.

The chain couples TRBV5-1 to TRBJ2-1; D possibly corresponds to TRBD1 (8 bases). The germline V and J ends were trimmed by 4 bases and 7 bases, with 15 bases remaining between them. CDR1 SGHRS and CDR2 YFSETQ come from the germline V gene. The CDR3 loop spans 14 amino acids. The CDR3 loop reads CASSPYRGGNEQFF. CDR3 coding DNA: TGCGCCAGCAGCCCGTACAGGGGGGGTAATGAGCAGTTCTTC.

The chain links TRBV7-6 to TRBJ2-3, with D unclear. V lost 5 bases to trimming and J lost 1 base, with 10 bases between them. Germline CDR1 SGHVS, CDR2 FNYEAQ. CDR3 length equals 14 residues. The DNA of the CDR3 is TGTGCCAGCAGCCCCCTAGGTGGCACAGATACGCAGTATTTT. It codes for CASSPLGGTDTQYF.

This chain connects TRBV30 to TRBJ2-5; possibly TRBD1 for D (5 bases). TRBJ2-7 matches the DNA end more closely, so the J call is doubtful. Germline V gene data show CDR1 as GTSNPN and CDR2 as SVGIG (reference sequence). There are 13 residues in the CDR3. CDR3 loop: CASSFDRHYEQYF. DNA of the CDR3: TGTGCCTCCTCCTTTGACAGACACTACGAGCAGTACTTC.

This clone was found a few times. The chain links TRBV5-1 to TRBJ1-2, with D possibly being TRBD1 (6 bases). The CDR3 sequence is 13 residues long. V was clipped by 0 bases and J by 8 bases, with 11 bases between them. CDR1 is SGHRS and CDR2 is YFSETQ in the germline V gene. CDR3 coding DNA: TGCGCCAGCAGCTTGGACGGGGGCAGGGGCTACACCTTC. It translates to CASSLDGGRGYTF.

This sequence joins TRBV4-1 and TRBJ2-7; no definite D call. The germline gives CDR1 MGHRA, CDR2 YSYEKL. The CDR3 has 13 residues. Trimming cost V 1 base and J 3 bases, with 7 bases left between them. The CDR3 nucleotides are TGCGCCAGCAGCCAAGCTTTATTCTACGAGCAGTACTTC. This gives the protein CASSQALFYEQYF.

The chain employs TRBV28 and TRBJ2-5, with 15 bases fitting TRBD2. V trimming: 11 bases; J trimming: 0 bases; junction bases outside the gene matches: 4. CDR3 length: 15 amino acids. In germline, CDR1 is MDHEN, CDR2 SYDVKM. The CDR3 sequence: CASGTSGGYQETQYF. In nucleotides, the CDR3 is TGTGCCTCGGGGACTAGCGGGGGGTACCAAGAGACCCAGTACTTC.

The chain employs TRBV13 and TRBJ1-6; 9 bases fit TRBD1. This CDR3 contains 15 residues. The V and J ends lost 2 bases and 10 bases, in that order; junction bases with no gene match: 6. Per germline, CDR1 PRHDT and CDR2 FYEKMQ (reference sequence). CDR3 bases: TGTGCCAGCAGCTTATATCCGGACAGGGGCTCACCCCTCCACTTT. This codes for CASSLYPDRGSPLHF.

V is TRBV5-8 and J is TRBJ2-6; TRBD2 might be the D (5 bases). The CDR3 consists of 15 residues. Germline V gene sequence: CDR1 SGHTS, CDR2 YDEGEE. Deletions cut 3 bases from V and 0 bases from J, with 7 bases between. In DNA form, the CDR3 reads TGTGCCAGCAGCTGGCGGGTCTCTGGGGCCAACGTCCTGACTTTC. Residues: CASSWRVSGANVLTF.

CDR3: CASSPVGDGSPLHF. The CDR3 nucleotides read TGCGCCAGCAGCCCGGTCGGAGATGGGTCACCCCTCCACTTT. J is TRBJ1-6 and V is TRBV4-1; D remains ambiguous. CDR3 length: 14 amino acids. Germline CDR1 MGHRA, CDR2 YSYEKL. V dropped 4 bases and J dropped 10 bases, with 14 bases sitting between them.

In DNA, the CDR3 is TGTGCCAGCAGCTTAGGCAGGGAATATTACAACGAGCAGTACTTC. Protein product: CASSLGREYYNEQYF. The chain joins TRBV7-8 to TRBJ2-7; perhaps TRBD1 as D (5 bases). The V end lost 1 base, the J end lost 5 bases, and 15 bases lay between the germline ends. The CDR3 is 15 amino acids. The germline CDR1 and CDR2 sequences are SGHVS and FQNEAQ.

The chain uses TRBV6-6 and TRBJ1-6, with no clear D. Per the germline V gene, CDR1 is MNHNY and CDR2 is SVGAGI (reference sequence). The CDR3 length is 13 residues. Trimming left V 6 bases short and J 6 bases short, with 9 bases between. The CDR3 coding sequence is TGTGCCAGCAGCCAGGATCCTAATTCACCCCTCCACTTT. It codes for CASSQDPNSPLHF.

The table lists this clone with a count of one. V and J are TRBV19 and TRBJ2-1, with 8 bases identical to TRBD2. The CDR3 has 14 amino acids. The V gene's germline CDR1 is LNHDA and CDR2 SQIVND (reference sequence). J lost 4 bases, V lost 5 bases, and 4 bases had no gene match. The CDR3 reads CASSHGGAYNEQFF. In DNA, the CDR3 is TGTGCCAGTAGTCACGGGGGGGCTTACAATGAGCAGTTCTTC. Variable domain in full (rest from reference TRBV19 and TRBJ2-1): DGGITQSPKYLFRKEGQNVTLSCEQNLNHDAMYWYRQDPGQGLRLIYYSQIVNDFQKGDIAEGYSVSREKKESFPLTVTSAQKNPTAFYLCASSHGGAYNEQFFGPGTRLTVL.

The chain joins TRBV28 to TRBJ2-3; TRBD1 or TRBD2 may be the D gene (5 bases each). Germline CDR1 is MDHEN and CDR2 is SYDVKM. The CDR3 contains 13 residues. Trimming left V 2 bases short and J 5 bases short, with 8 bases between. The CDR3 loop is CASSLSGGDTQYF. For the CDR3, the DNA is TGTGCCAGCAGTTTAAGTGGGGGAGATACGCAGTATTTT.

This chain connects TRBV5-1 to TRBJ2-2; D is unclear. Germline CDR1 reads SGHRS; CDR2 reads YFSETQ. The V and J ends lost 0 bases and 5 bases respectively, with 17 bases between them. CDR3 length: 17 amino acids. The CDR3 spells CASSLGGLGVETGELFF. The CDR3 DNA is TGCGCCAGCAGCTTGGGGGGTCTTGGAGTGGAGACCGGGGAGCTGTTTTTT.

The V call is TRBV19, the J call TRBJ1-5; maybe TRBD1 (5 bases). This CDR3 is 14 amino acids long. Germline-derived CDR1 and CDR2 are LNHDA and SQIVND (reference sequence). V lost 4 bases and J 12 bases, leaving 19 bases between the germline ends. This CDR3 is CASSKLSAGGDQHF. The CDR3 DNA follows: TGTGCCAGTAGTAAGTTATCCGCCGGGGGAGACCAGCATTTT. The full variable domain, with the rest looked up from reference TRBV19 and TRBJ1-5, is DGGITQSPKYLFRKEGQNVTLSCEQNLNHDAMYWYRQDPGQGLRLIYYSQIVNDFQKGDIAEGYSVSREKKESFPLTVTSAQKNPTAFYLCASSKLSAGGDQHFGDGTRLSIL.

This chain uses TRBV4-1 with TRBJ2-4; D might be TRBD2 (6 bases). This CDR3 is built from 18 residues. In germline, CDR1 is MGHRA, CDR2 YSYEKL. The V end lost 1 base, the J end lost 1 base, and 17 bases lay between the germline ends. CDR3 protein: CASSQGREMGGAKNIQYF. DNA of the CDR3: TGCGCCAGCAGCCAAGGAAGGGAGATGGGGGGTGCCAAAAACATTCAGTACTTC.

CDR3 sequence (DNA): TGTGCCAGCAGCCAAGGGGGTCTACAACAAGAGACCCAGTACTTC. Amino acids: CASSQGGLQQETQYF. This chain links TRBV28 with TRBJ2-5; tentatively, D is TRBD1 (6 bases). The germline V gene encodes CDR1 MDHEN and CDR2 SYDVKM. CDR3 length: 15 residues. V gave up 6 bases and J gave up 2 bases, with 16 bases separating them.

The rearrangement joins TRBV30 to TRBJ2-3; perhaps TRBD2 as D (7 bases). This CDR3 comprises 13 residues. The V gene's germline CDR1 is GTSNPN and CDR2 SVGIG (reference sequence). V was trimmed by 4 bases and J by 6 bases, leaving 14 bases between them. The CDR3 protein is CAWNWGGADTQYF. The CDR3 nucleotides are TGTGCCTGGAATTGGGGGGGGGCCGATACGCAGTATTTT.

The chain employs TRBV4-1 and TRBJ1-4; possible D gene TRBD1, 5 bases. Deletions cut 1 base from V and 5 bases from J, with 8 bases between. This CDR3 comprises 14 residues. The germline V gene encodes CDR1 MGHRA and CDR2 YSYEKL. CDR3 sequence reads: CASSQGGANEKLFF. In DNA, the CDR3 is TGCGCCAGCAGCCAAGGGGGCGCCAATGAAAAACTGTTTTTT.

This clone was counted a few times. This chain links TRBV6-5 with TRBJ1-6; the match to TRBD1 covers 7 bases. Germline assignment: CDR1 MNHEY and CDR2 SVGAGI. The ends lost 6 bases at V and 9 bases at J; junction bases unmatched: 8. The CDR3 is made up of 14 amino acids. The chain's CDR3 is CASSRLGTVSPLHF. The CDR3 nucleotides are TGTGCCAGCAGCAGATTAGGGACAGTTTCACCCCTCCACTTT.

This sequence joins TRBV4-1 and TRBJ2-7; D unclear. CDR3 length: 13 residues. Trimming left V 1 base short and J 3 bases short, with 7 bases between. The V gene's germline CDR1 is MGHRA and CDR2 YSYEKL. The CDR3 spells CASSQGPLYEQYF. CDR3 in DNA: TGCGCCAGCAGCCAAGGACCCCTCTACGAGCAGTACTTC.

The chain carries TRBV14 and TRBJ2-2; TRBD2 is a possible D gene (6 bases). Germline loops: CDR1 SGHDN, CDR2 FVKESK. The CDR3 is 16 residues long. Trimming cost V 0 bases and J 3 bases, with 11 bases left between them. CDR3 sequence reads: CASSQDWGVDTGELFF. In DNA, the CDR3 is TGTGCCAGCAGCCAAGATTGGGGGGTGGACACCGGGGAGCTGTTTTTT.

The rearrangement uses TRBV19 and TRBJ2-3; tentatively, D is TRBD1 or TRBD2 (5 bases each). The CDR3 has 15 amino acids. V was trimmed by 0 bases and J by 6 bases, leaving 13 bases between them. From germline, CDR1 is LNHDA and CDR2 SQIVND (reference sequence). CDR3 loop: CASSIDRGAGDTQYF. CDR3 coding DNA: TGTGCCAGTAGTATAGATAGAGGGGCCGGGGATACGCAGTATTTT.

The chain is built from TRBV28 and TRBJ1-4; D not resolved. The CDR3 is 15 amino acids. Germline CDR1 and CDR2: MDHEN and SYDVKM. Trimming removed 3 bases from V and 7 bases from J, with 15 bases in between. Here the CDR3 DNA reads TGTGCCAGCAGTTTCCCGCTTACTGGGGTTGAAAAACTGTTTTTT. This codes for CASSFPLTGVEKLFF.